This TCR beta chain was sequenced for a study of blood T cell repertoires in COVID-19. Study processing details: It was from reference gene primer amplification that nucleated cell counts were estimated. The protocol was immunoSEQ multiplex PCR, while the TCRdb copy is restricted to in-frame clones and leaves out a portion. The V and J calls and clone size come from that table; D and trimming were worked out from the DNA. The table has approximately 210,000 clones, around 86% seen once. Individuals drawn from 20 to 30 US areas were about 18 to 100 years old. Assignments of participants to cohorts depended upon their own reported clinical history. This CDR3 contains 16 residues. The V and J ends lost 1 base and 0 bases respectively, with 12 bases between them. Germline loops: CDR1 SGHVS, CDR2 FQNEAQ.

This receptor was obtained from a woman between 50 and 59 years old with acute COVID-19. The chain links TRBV7-8 to TRBJ2-5; no definite D call. Sequences were obtained from PBMCs or T cells enriched from blood (not recorded which). CDR3 protein: CASSLGWATYQETQYF. CDR3 bases: TGTGCCAGCAGCTTAGGGTGGGCGACATACCAAGAGACCCAGTACTTC.